This T cell receptor beta chain was found in a study of identical twins (dated by TCRdb to the mid-2010s). About the study as a whole: The study deep-sequenced TCR alpha and beta repertoires from monozygotic twins, unrelated adults of various ages and cord blood to test whether fetal clonotypes persist. To rule out contamination, the twin experiments were replicated at different times with different library preparation protocols.

The paper as a whole reports these results and caveats: Compared with coincidental sharing between unrelated individuals, an excess of low generation-probability sequences was observed among out-of-frame TCR alpha sequences shared between twins. Abundant cord blood beta clonotypes had fewer insertions, young adult naive repertoires showed a similar but weaker trend, and memory repertoires showed no such trend. In monozygotic twins, out-of-frame TCR alpha sharing was systematically underestimated by recombination models, although the models agreed with sharing between unrelated individuals. Conclusions relied on cross-sectional statistical analysis, since the same donors could not be followed over many years. In beta out-of-frame sequences, excess twin sharing was weaker, because having fewer shared sequences lowered the signal-to-noise ratio. Zero-insertion analyses could be partly confounded by invariant T cells such as MAIT and iNKT, although diverse VJ usage argued against such confounding for most clonotypes.

The germline ends are 4 bases apart after V is trimmed by 2 bases and J by 2 bases. There are 13 amino acids in the CDR3, from cysteine to phenylalanine inclusive. Left in the record is the CDR3 DNA by itself, 39 bases read in frame from the first base. Per the germline V gene (reference sequence), MNHEY is the CDR1 and SMNVEV is the CDR2. Only healthy Caucasian donors were included. Three pairs of female monozygotic twins, all aged about 18 to 30 years, were included in the twin cohort. CD4+ and CD8+ T cell populations were isolated with positive isolation kits from Invitrogen. In this sample, this clonotype turned up a few times. Its antigen is currently not known. The sample holds no much larger clone one base away, and base qualities are not on file. The library was built by means of 5' RACE. TCRdb records Illumina HiSeq 2000 as the sequencer. A universal primer binding site was added through template switching, and the final cDNA carried a unique molecular identifier so that TCR cDNA molecules could be counted accurately. Specific primers in the conserved constant-segment region were used to synthesize first-strand cDNA for TCR alpha and beta chains. To control for contamination, each cDNA library was double barcoded with a SMART-Mk sample barcode plus Illumina barcodes. Two successive PCR steps introduced TruSeq adapter sequences along with Illumina sample barcodes. The Illumina HiSeq platform was used with custom primers to sequence TCR alpha and beta cDNA libraries. For the original study's pipeline: Raw reads were processed with MiGEC to extract unique molecular identifiers, and MiXCR was used to determine CDR3 positions. Recombination models were inferred per individual with the repgenHMM and IGoR tools using an EM algorithm. Shared clonotype analysis was performed with the tcR package in R, normalizing sharing by the product of cloneset sizes. To study raw recombination free of thymic and clonal selection effects, out-of-frame nonproductive sequences were analyzed. TCRdb redid the processing of the public reads, applying fastp at Q25 and MiXCR, and retained in-frame beta chains. Every distinct CDR3 protein forms one entry, paired with its most common genes and DNA. These V and J calls derive from TCRdb rather than the authors' analysis. The sample table records about 330,000 distinct CDR3 sequences; more than 9% of these occur just once. Roughly 7% of the sample goes to the ten largest clones.

A further study also used this sample, focusing on yellow fever vaccine responses in identical twins. The second study reports: According to the authors, the vaccine-induced T cell response in identical twins seemed to be partly convergent and partly specific to each individual. In identical twins, the study followed T cell clones that responded to the vaccine with precision.

The sequence joins TRBV27 to TRBJ1-5, with the D gene call left open. Sequencing used CD8+ T cells sorted from blood. This sequence was found in a woman under 30 in good health. CDR3 region: CASSLMGNQPQHF. The DNA sequence reads TGTGCCAGCAGTTTAATGGGCAATCAGCCCCAGCATTTT.